Each of the 29 T cell receptor beta chains below was sequenced from the same sample in a study of blood T cell repertoires in COVID-19. Profiled with immunoSEQ multiplex PCR; TCRdb holds only in-frame clones, not every one. The sample has under 50,000 clones; 79% are singletons. The sequenced sample consisted of peripheral blood. These receptors were taken from a man between 65 and 79 years old with acute or convalescent COVID-19.

This clone has at least ten counts. The chain has TRBV11-2 and TRBJ2-1; the D gene is possibly TRBD2 (5 bases). The CDR3 consists of 16 residues. From germline, CDR1 is SGHAT and CDR2 FQNNGV. V gave up 2 bases and J gave up 3 bases, with 14 bases separating them. The CDR3, as DNA: TGTGCCAGCAGCTTAACGGTGGGAGCCCTCTACAATGAGCAGTTCTTC. Translation: CASSLTVGALYNEQFF.

V and J are TRBV7-3 and TRBJ2-1, with TRBD2 matching 16 bases. The CDR3 length is 19 residues. CDR1 and CDR2 (germline): SGHTA, FQGTGA. The V gene end was trimmed by 4 bases and the J gene end by 2 bases; junction bases not matched to a gene: 8. CDR3 sequence reads: CASSSPGTSGRGTYNEQFF. The CDR3 DNA reads as TGTGCCAGCAGCTCCCCCGGGACTAGCGGGAGGGGGACCTACAATGAGCAGTTCTTC.

The table lists this clone with a count of one. V and J are TRBV7-2 and TRBJ2-5; a possible D gene is TRBD2 (6 bases). Trimming left V 0 bases short and J 1 base short, with 9 bases between. The CDR3 contains 15 residues. Germline CDR1 reads SGHTA; CDR2 reads FQGNSA. CDR3: CASSLAAGLQETQYF. CDR3 nucleotide sequence: TGTGCCAGCAGCTTAGCGGCGGGGCTCCAAGAGACCCAGTACTTC.

This clone was found a few times. CDR3 coding DNA: TGTGCCAGTAGTATGGGCGCTAGCGGGACGGACGAGCAGTACTTC. This translates into CASSMGASGTDEQYF. The chain has TRBV19 and TRBJ2-7; the match to TRBD2 covers 9 bases. Germline V gene lookup returns CDR1 LNHDA and CDR2 SQIVND (reference sequence). The trim removed 3 bases at V and 5 bases at J, leaving 8 bases unmatched. The CDR3 is made up of 15 amino acids.

The rearrangement joins TRBV27 to TRBJ1-1; D ambiguous. The CDR3 extends over 15 amino acids. V was cut by 2 bases and J by 6 bases, with 16 bases left in between. Germline V gene data show CDR1 as MNHEY and CDR2 as SMNVEV (reference sequence). The CDR3 DNA reads TGTGCCAGCAGTTTAACCACAGCCCTTGTCCCTGAAGCTTTCTTT. Its translation: CASSLTTALVPEAFF.

This clone appeared a few times. The chain combines TRBV28 with TRBJ2-7; perhaps TRBD1 as D (5 bases). Trimming took 8 bases from V and 3 from J, leaving 17 bases between them. The germline V gene has CDR1 MDHEN and CDR2 SYDVKM. The CDR3 sequence is 14 residues long. The CDR3 nucleotides read TGTGCCAGCCTCCGAATGGGGCAGCTCTACGAGCAGTACTTC. Protein product: CASLRMGQLYEQYF.

V gene TRBV9 combines with J gene TRBJ2-6; 8 bases fit TRBD1. V dropped 4 bases and J dropped 11; count of bases not matched to a gene: 11. Germline CDR1 is SGDLS and CDR2 is YYNGEE. The CDR3 length is 15 residues. Here the CDR3 reads CASSPRMDRAHVLTF. CDR3 coding DNA: TGTGCCAGCAGCCCTAGAATGGACAGGGCTCACGTCCTGACTTTC.

This clone was found once. The rearrangement joins TRBV6-5 to TRBJ2-5, with 9 bases aligning to TRBD1. V lost 6 bases to trimming and J lost 7 bases; unmatched junction nucleotides: 9. CDR3 size: 14 residues. Germline V gene sequence: CDR1 MNHEY, CDR2 SVGAGI. The CDR3 sequence is CASSRGQGSGTQYF. DNA of the CDR3: TGTGCCAGCAGCCGGGGACAGGGAAGTGGGACCCAGTACTTC.

For this clone: Other DNA sequences in this sample translate to the same CDR3. J is TRBJ1-1 and V is TRBV10-3; TRBD1 matches at 9 bases. Trimming took 8 bases from V and 4 from J; bases not matched to a gene: 2. The germline gives CDR1 ENHRY, CDR2 SYGVKD. CDR3 length: 12 amino acids. CDR3: CAISTGGTEAFF. CDR3 sequence (DNA): TGTGCCATCTCGACAGGGGGCACTGAAGCTTTCTTT.

V usage is TRBV6-4 and J usage is TRBJ1-2; TRBD1 aligns across 10 bases. CDR1 MRHNA and CDR2 SNTAGT come from the germline V gene. V lost 5 bases, J lost 2 bases, and 2 bases stayed unmatched. This CDR3 contains 14 residues. The CDR3 is CASSPGQGNYGYTF. CDR3 bases: TGTGCCAGCAGTCCGGGACAGGGGAACTATGGCTACACCTTC.

V and J are TRBV10-3 and TRBJ2-1; D might be TRBD2 (6 bases). This CDR3 comprises 15 residues. Germline loops: CDR1 ENHRY, CDR2 SYGVKD. V was pared by 4 bases and J by 10 bases, with 20 bases between. The CDR3 sequence is CAISASGVAPSEQFF. CDR3 DNA: TGTGCCATCAGTGCTTCGGGGGTCGCCCCAAGCGAGCAGTTCTTC.

The count of this clone is one. The chain recombines TRBV5-1 with TRBJ1-3; 9 nucleotides line up with TRBD1. Germline V CDR1 and CDR2: SGHRS, YFSETQ. CDR3 length: 18 residues. The junction had 16 bases not matched to a gene; V was cut back by 7 bases and J by 2 bases. CDR3 DNA: TGCGCCAGCTCTAGGTGGGACAGGGCTACAATGGCTGGAAACACCATATATTTT. As protein: CASSRWDRATMAGNTIYF.

A single count supports this clone. Here the CDR3 DNA reads TGTGCCACCAGCGGCATCCGGGACAGGGGTTTTCTGGAGACCCAGTACTTC. Translated: CATSGIRDRGFLETQYF. The V gene is TRBV15, the J gene TRBJ2-5; 10 bases match TRBD1. The CDR3 totals 17 residues. The V gene end was trimmed by 5 bases and the J gene end by 5 bases; junction bases not matched to a gene: 14. CDR1 LNHNV and CDR2 YYDKDF come from the germline V gene (reference sequence).

This sequence joins TRBV6-5 and TRBJ2-7; perhaps TRBD2 as D (5 bases). Trimming took 2 bases from V and 3 from J, leaving 17 bases between them. From germline, CDR1 is MNHEY and CDR2 SVGAGI. The CDR3 runs to 16 residues. CDR3 protein: CASSYRSPDFNYEQYF. In nucleotides, the CDR3 is TGTGCCAGCAGTTACCGGTCTCCGGACTTTAACTACGAGCAGTACTTC.

This clone was picked up one time. The chain uses TRBV5-1 and TRBJ2-5, with 8 bases that match TRBD1. The V and J ends lost 3 bases and 5 bases, in that order; junction bases with no gene match: 9. The CDR3 loop spans 15 amino acids. Germline CDR1 reads SGHRS; CDR2 reads YFSETQ. DNA for the CDR3: TGCGCCAGCAGCTCAGGCAGGGGGCATGGTGAGACCCAGTACTTC. Protein product: CASSSGRGHGETQYF.

J is TRBJ1-4 and V is TRBV5-4; D is uncertain. Trimming took off 0 bases at V and 0 bases at J, with 6 bases between the two ends. The germline CDR1 and CDR2 sequences are SGHNT and YYREEE (reference sequence). CDR3 length equals 15 residues. CDR3: CASSLGLSTNEKLFF. The CDR3 region has the DNA TGTGCCAGCAGCTTGGGACTTTCAACTAATGAAAAACTGTTTTTT.

The chain has TRBV28 and TRBJ1-3; a weak D match, TRBD1 (5 bases). The CDR3 spans 15 residues. With 6 bases removed from V and 3 bases from J, the gap between germline ends came to 15 bases. CDR1 and CDR2 (germline): MDHEN, SYDVKM. CDR3 amino acids: CASSGGGGFGNTIYF. The CDR3, as DNA: TGTGCCAGCAGCGGGGGGGGAGGGTTTGGAAACACCATATATTTT.

The chain has TRBV27 and TRBJ1-5; D not resolved. The length of the CDR3 is 15 residues. Trimming removed 6 bases from V and 0 bases from J, with 12 bases in between. The germline V gene has CDR1 MNHEY and CDR2 SMNVEV (reference sequence). This CDR3 reads CASRLTGFSNQPQHF. The CDR3 DNA sequence: TGTGCCAGCAGGCTGACGGGGTTTAGCAATCAGCCCCAGCATTTT.

J is TRBJ2-2 and V is TRBV19; 8 bases are shared with TRBD1. Losses at the gene ends were 5 bases for V and 3 bases for J; bases not matched to a gene: 5. The germline CDR1 and CDR2 sequences are LNHDA and SQIVND (reference sequence). The CDR3 spans 15 residues. CDR3 in DNA: TGTGCCAGTAGTTCCAGGGGGCTGTACACCGGGGAGCTGTTTTTT. It is translated as CASSSRGLYTGELFF.

The J gene is TRBJ2-2, the V gene TRBV24-1, with D possibly TRBD1 on 6 matching bases. Germline V gene data show CDR1 as KGHDR and CDR2 as SFDVKD. Trimming removed 8 bases at V and 2 bases at J, with 11 bases between. The CDR3 runs to 14 residues. The CDR3 coding sequence is TGTGCCACCACCGGGACACTAAACACCGGGGAGCTGTTTTTT. Encoded protein: CATTGTLNTGELFF.

V usage is TRBV18 and J usage is TRBJ1-1; no firm D call. The CDR3 runs 13 residues. Germline assignment: CDR1 KGHSH and CDR2 LQKENI. Trimming took off 5 bases at V and 5 bases at J, with 12 bases between the two ends. CDR3 sequence reads: CASSAEGGTEAFF. The CDR3 DNA sequence: TGTGCCAGCTCAGCGGAGGGAGGTACTGAAGCTTTCTTT. Together with reference TRBV18 and TRBJ1-1, the CDR3 gives the full variable domain: NAGVMQNPRHLVRRRGQEARLRCSPMKGHSHVYWYRQLPEEGLKFMVYLQKENIIDESGMPKERFSAEFPKEGPSILRIQQVVRGDSAAYFCASSAEGGTEAFFGQGTRLTVV.

This chain links TRBV5-6 with TRBJ1-1; TRBD1 agrees at 7 bases. The junction had 5 bases not matched to a gene; V was cut back by 4 bases and J by 5 bases. The CDR3 is 13 residues long. Germline V gene sequence: CDR1 SGHDT, CDR2 YYEEEE. Here the CDR3 reads CASSEGAGTEAFF. The CDR3 region has the DNA TGTGCCAGCAGCGAGGGGGCAGGAACTGAAGCTTTCTTT.

This clone was picked up one time. The chain joins TRBV7-2 to TRBJ2-5; D perhaps matches TRBD2 (6 bases). The germline V gene has CDR1 SGHTA and CDR2 FQGNSA. The V end was cut by 3 bases, the J end by 2 bases, with 13 bases between. This CDR3 is built from 15 residues. CDR3 sequence reads: CASSFNAGWQETQYF. In nucleotides, the CDR3 is TGTGCCAGCAGCTTTAACGCGGGATGGCAAGAGACCCAGTACTTC.

The genes are TRBV28 and TRBJ1-2; tentative D call: TRBD1 (6 bases). Germline assignment: CDR1 MDHEN and CDR2 SYDVKM. The CDR3 is made up of 15 amino acids. V was clipped by 7 bases and J by 4 bases, with 19 bases between them. CDR3 coding DNA: TGTGCCAGCACTACGCTAGGGGGACGCGGCTATGGCTACACCTTC. Protein sequence: CASTTLGGRGYGYTF.

The chain couples TRBV11-2 to TRBJ2-2, with TRBD2 matching 7 bases. With 8 bases clipped from V and 5 bases from J, the junction kept 14 bases outside the gene matches. The CDR3 has 16 residues. The V gene's germline CDR1 is SGHAT and CDR2 FQNNGV. The CDR3 is CASRQGQLAATGELFF. As DNA, the CDR3 is TGTGCCAGCCGTCAAGGCCAGCTAGCGGCTACCGGGGAGCTGTTTTTT.

The J gene is TRBJ1-1, the V gene TRBV19, with TRBD1 identical over 10 bases. V trimming: 7 bases; J trimming: 7 bases; junction bases outside the gene matches: 9. There are 14 residues in the CDR3. The germline gives CDR1 LNHDA, CDR2 SQIVND (reference sequence). The CDR3 loop reads CASTVDRGKGEAFF. The DNA of the CDR3 is TGTGCCAGTACCGTGGACAGGGGGAAGGGTGAAGCTTTCTTT.

The CDR3 here is CASSPRQSYEQYF. The CDR3, as DNA: TGTGCCAGTAGTCCAAGACAGTCCTACGAGCAGTACTTC. The gene calls are TRBV19 and TRBJ2-7, with D tentatively TRBD1 (5 bases). Germline CDR1 LNHDA, CDR2 SQIVND (reference sequence). V was shortened by 5 bases and J by 1 base, with 9 bases between the two germline ends. The CDR3 loop spans 13 amino acids.

The chain recombines TRBV6-5 with TRBJ2-2; 7 bases match TRBD1. Looked up from germline, CDR1 is MNHEY and CDR2 is SVGAGI. The ends lost 2 bases at V and 6 bases at J; junction bases unmatched: 6. This CDR3 is built from 15 residues. The DNA for the CDR3 is TGTGCCAGCAGTTACGGCGGGCAGGGGGCCGGGGAGCTGTTTTTT. Translating gives CASSYGGQGAGELFF.

The chain carries TRBV5-1 and TRBJ2-5; the D gene is possibly TRBD2 (5 bases). The ends were cut back, 0 bases at V and 0 bases at J, with 9 bases in the middle. Germline V lookup: CDR1 SGHRS, CDR2 YFSETQ. The CDR3 is made up of 15 amino acids. The CDR3 protein is CASSLGGEYQETQYF. The CDR3 nucleotides read TGCGCCAGCAGCTTGGGTGGGGAGTACCAAGAGACCCAGTACTTC.